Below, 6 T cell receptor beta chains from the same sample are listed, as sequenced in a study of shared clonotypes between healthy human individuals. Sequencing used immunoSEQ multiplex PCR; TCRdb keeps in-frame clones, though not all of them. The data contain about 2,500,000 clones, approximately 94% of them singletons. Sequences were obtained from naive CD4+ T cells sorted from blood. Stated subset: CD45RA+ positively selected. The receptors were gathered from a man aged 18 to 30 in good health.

CDR3 protein: CAISGAGDAYEQYF. The DNA of the CDR3 is TGTGCCATCAGTGGCGCGGGGGATGCCTACGAGCAGTACTTC. This chain joins TRBV10-3 and TRBJ2-7, with 7 bases that match TRBD2. Germline loops: CDR1 ENHRY, CDR2 SYGVKD. Germline trimming cut 4 bases from V and 2 bases from J; bases unmatched to any gene: 5. The CDR3 loop spans 14 amino acids.

CDR3 sequence: CASSFNSVSYEQYF. The DNA of the CDR3 is TGTGCCAGCAGTTTTAACAGCGTCTCCTACGAGCAGTACTTC. V is TRBV28 and J is TRBJ2-7; D unresolved. V lost 3 bases and J 0 bases, leaving 9 bases between the germline ends. CDR3 length: 14 residues. In germline, CDR1 is MDHEN, CDR2 SYDVKM.

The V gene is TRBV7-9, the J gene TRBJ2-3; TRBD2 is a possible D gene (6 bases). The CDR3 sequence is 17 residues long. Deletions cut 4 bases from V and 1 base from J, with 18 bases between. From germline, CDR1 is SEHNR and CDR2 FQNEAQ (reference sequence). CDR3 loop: CASSSAMWAGRTDTQYF. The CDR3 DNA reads TGTGCCAGCAGCTCAGCCATGTGGGCGGGGCGCACAGATACGCAGTATTTT.

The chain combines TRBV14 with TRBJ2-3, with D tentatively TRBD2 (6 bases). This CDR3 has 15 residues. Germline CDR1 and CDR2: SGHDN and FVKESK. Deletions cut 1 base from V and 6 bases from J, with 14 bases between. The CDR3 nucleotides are TGTGCCAGCAGCCAAGGGGTATGGAGCGGGGATACGCAGTATTTT. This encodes CASSQGVWSGDTQYF.

The CDR3 nucleotides are TGTGCCACCAGCAGGAAGGACAGGGACGGAAACACCATATATTTT. It translates to CATSRKDRDGNTIYF. The gene calls are TRBV15 and TRBJ1-3; 8 bases are a match to TRBD1. Germline V gives CDR1 LNHNV, CDR2 YYDKDF (reference sequence). CDR3 size: 15 residues. Losses at the gene ends were 3 bases for V and 4 bases for J; bases not matched to a gene: 5.

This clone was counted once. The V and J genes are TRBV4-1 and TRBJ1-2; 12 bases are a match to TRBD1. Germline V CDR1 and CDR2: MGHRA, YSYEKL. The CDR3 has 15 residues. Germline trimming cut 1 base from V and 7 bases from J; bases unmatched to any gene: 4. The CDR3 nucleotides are TGCGCCAGCAGCCAAGGGGGACAGGGGGCGCGTGGCTACACCTTC. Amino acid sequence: CASSQGGQGARGYTF.